This T cell receptor beta chain derives from a study of shared clonotypes between healthy human individuals. Study observations and caveats: Larger richness was generally estimated for naive than memory subsets. Rarefaction revealed incomplete sorted-subset sequencing despite large depth.

The CDR3 spans 14 residues. V lost 0 bases to trimming and J lost 4 bases, with 9 bases between them. CDR1 and CDR2 from the germline V gene are LGHNA and YSLEER. Each subset's genomic DNA was shared equally among a number of immunoSEQ plates. Each replicate PCR on the sorted subsets used about 0.2 ug DNA (around 31,000 T cell genomes). Clones were sequenced by immunoSEQ multiplex PCR, and TCRdb holds only the in-frame ones, with some missing. Here the sample spans about 2.1 million clones, just over 90% being singletons. CD45RO-negative, CCR7-positively selected cells formed the naive CD8 fraction, excluding terminally differentiated effector memory CD45RA+ cells. Remarks on this clone: The antigen is unknown.

The chain joins TRBV4-3 to TRBJ1-2; D might be TRBD1 (5 bases). This sequence originates from a man aged 18 to 30 in good health. Some clones in this sample may be carry-over from other donors' samples. The specimen sequenced was naive CD8+ T cells from PBMCs. Here the CDR3 DNA reads TGCGCCAGCAGCCAAGACCCCGGGGGCTATGGCTACACCTTC. Translating gives CASSQDPGGYGYTF.